This T cell receptor (beta chain) derives from a study of cytomegalovirus exposure and HLA in healthy donors. In the case of this clone: Other DNA sequences in this specimen translate into the identical CDR3.

The PCR had 60 Vbeta and 13 Jbeta primers. Profiled with immunoSEQ multiplex PCR; TCRdb holds only in-frame clones, not every one. The sample carries under 300,000 clones, 75% to 85% recorded once. Sequences were obtained from PBMCs. The receptor was derived from a woman aged 55-69 years in good health and CMV-seropositive.

In DNA form, the CDR3 reads TGCGCCAGCAGCCCACGGCAGGGCATGAACACTGAAGCTTTCTTT. It yields the protein CASSPRQGMNTEAFF. The chain employs TRBV5-1 and TRBJ1-1; possibly TRBD1 for D (5 bases). The V and J ends lost 4 bases and 0 bases respectively, with 13 bases between them. CDR3 length equals 15 residues. The germline gives CDR1 SGHRS, CDR2 YFSETQ.